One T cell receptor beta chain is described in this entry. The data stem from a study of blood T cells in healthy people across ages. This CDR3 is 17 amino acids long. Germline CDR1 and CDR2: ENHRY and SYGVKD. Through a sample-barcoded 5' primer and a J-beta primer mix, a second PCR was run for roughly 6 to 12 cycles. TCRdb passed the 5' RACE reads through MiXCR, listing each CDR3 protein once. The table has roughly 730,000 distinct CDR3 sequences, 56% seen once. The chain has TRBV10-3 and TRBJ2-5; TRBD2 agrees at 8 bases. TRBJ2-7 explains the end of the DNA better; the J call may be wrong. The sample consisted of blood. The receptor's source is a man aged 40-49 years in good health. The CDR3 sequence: CAISLRLAGLRDYEQYF. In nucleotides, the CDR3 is TGTGCCATATCACTCCGGCTAGCGGGCCTAAGGGATTACGAGCAGTACTTC.